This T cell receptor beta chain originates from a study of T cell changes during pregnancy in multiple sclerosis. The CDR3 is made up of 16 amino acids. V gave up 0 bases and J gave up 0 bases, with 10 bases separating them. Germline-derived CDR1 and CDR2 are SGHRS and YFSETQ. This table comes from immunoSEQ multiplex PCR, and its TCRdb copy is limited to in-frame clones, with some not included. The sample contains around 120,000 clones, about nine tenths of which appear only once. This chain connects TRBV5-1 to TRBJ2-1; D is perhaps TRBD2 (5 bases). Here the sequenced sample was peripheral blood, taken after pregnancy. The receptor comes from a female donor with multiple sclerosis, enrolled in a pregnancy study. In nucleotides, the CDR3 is TGCGCCAGCAGCTTGGCGGGATCAAGCTCCTACAATGAGCAGTTCTTC. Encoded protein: CASSLAGSSSYNEQFF.